These 25 T cell receptor beta chains came from one sample sequenced in a study of CD8 T cells in ankylosing spondylitis. TCRdb redid the calling of the 5' RACE reads with MiXCR, one entry per CDR3 protein. This table holds about 750,000 distinct CDR3 sequences, over 15% found once. Antigens of these TCRs are unknown. The study, taken as a whole, reports: Seven to nine highly homologous variants formed a TCR beta motif that appeared characteristic of ankylosing spondylitis blood.

The specimen sequenced was blood, either unsorted or a sorted T cell fraction (not recorded which). The source of these receptors is a male donor with ankylosing spondylitis.

The chain couples TRBV20-1 to TRBJ2-4, with 8 bases aligning to TRBD1. V lost 2 bases, J lost 5 bases, and 8 bases stayed unmatched. This CDR3 contains 15 residues. Germline CDR1 DFQATT, CDR2 SNEGSKA (reference sequence). CDR3 sequence (DNA): TGCAGTGCTAGACTGGGCAGGGGGCTTGAAAACATTCAGTACTTC. Its translation: CSARLGRGLENIQYF.

The V and J genes are TRBV12-3 or TRBV12-4 and TRBJ2-3; D might be TRBD1 (6 bases). The V end lost 6 bases, the J end lost 4 bases, and 17 bases lay between the germline ends. This CDR3 comprises 15 residues. Here the CDR3 DNA reads TGTGCCAGCAGACCGGTGCCAGGGGCCTCAGATACGCAGTATTTT. Translation: CASRPVPGASDTQYF.

Note on this clonotype: The DNA is left out, because the CDR3 cannot be placed on it with certainty; the CDR3 is given as TCRdb lists it. This CDR3 is CSARGSAIGELFFF. The chain uses TRBV20-1 and TRBJ2-2. The CDR3 adds up to 14 amino acids, both ends counted. The germline V gene encodes CDR1 DFQATT and CDR2 SNEGSKA (reference sequence).

There are a few counts of this clonotype. The rearrangement uses TRBV5-6 and TRBJ2-2; perhaps TRBD1 as D (6 bases). Per the germline V gene, CDR1 is SGHDT and CDR2 is YYEEEE. The CDR3 runs to 14 residues. Trimming took 0 bases from V and 5 from J, leaving 8 bases between them. The CDR3 sequence is CASSLDRATGELFF. CDR3 bases: TGTGCCAGCAGCTTGGACAGGGCAACCGGGGAGCTGTTTTTT.

With regard to this clonotype: One end of the junction is discordant with germline, which a read error may explain. V usage is TRBV3-1 and J usage is TRBJ1-1, with D hard to call. There are 12 residues in the CDR3. The germline gives CDR1 LGHDT, CDR2 YNNKEL (reference sequence). CDR3 DNA: TGTGCCAGCAGCCAAGCCCAGTCCCGAAGGGTCTTT. Translated, it gives CASSQAQSRRVF.

This chain joins TRBV29-1 and TRBJ2-2, with 9 nucleotides matching TRBD2. CDR3 length: 17 amino acids. The ends lost 2 bases at V and 5 bases at J; junction bases unmatched: 12. Germline-derived CDR1 and CDR2 are SQVTM and ANQGSEA. The CDR3 protein is CSVEKTSGDPRTGELFF. CDR3 nucleotides: TGCAGCGTTGAAAAGACTAGCGGAGACCCGAGGACCGGGGAGCTGTTTTTT.

This clonotype was observed at least ten times. The chain uses TRBV29-1 and TRBJ2-7, with TRBD1 identical over 8 bases. CDR1 and CDR2 from the germline V gene are SQVTM and ANQGSEA. V dropped 7 bases and J dropped 3; count of bases not matched to a gene: 8. The CDR3 spans 13 residues. CDR3 DNA sequence: TGCAGCGCCTGTGGGACAGGAAACTACGAGCAGTACTTC. Translated: CSACGTGNYEQYF.

This clonotype has more than one count but fewer than ten. This chain links TRBV20-1 with TRBJ1-1, with D hard to call. Trimming removed 6 bases at V and 1 base at J, with 12 bases between. CDR3 size: 13 residues. Germline V lookup: CDR1 DFQATT, CDR2 SNEGSKA (reference sequence). Here the CDR3 reads CSAGFLGNTEAFF. The CDR3 DNA reads as TGCAGTGCGGGGTTTCTTGGGAACACTGAAGCTTTCTTT.

Regarding this clonotype: Germline is not matched at one junction end, which may reflect a read error. V gene TRBV12-3 or TRBV12-4 combines with J gene TRBJ1-5; 10 bases are shared with TRBD1. The CDR3 is 16 residues long. CDR3 coding DNA: TGTGCCAACAGTTTAACTAGGACAGGGGGAGGTGGGCTCCAGCATTTT. Its translation is CANSLTRTGGGGLQHF.

The chain combines TRBV7-2 with TRBJ1-1; D is unresolved. This CDR3 contains 14 residues. Germline V CDR1 and CDR2: SGHTA, FQGNSA. Trimming shortened V by 8 bases and J by 4 bases, and 17 bases separated the two germline ends. The CDR3 DNA reads TGTGCCAGCCGTTCCGCGGGTGAGGGCACTGAAGCTTTCTTT. Protein: CASRSAGEGTEAFF.

This clonotype appeared a few times. CDR3 DNA: TGTGCAACCTTGGACAGGGAAGGGACTAACTATGGCTACACCTTC. It encodes CATLDREGTNYGYTF. The gene calls are TRBV11-2 and TRBJ1-2; 8 bases align to TRBD1. Germline assignment: CDR1 SGHAT and CDR2 FQNNGV. This CDR3 comprises 15 residues.

This clonotype was observed a handful of times. The chain couples TRBV5-1 to TRBJ2-3, with 8 nucleotides matching TRBD1. Germline CDR1 is SGHRS and CDR2 is YFSETQ. The CDR3 contains 13 residues. The ends lost 4 bases at V and 6 bases at J; junction bases unmatched: 4. The CDR3 here is CASSVTGGDTQYF. In nucleotides, the CDR3 is TGCGCCAGCAGCGTCACAGGGGGGGATACGCAGTATTTT. Together with reference TRBV5-1 and TRBJ2-3, the CDR3 gives the full variable domain: KAGVTQTPRYLIKTRGQQVTLSCSPISGHRSVSWYQQTPGQGLQFLFEYFSETQRNKGNFPGRFSGRQFSNSRSEMNVSTLELGDSALYLCASSVTGGDTQYFGPGTRLTVL.

This clonotype turned up a few times. CDR3 in DNA: TGTGCCAGCAGCGTCGAACTAGCGGGAGGGGGCAATGAGCAGTTCTTC. Its protein is CASSVELAGGGNEQFF. This chain uses TRBV9 with TRBJ2-1, with 13 bases aligning to TRBD2. CDR1 is SGDLS, CDR2 YYNGEE, per germline. CDR3 length: 16 residues. V lost 2 bases, J lost 6 bases, and 5 bases stayed unmatched.

This clonotype was seen a handful of times. The chain carries TRBV7-9 and TRBJ2-1, with TRBD1 matching 12 bases. V lost 9 bases to trimming and J lost 4 bases; unmatched junction nucleotides: 4. The CDR3 length is 14 residues. CDR1 and CDR2 (germline): SEHNR, FQNEAQ (reference sequence). CDR3 DNA: TGTGCCAGTGGGACAGGGGGCGGATACAATGAGCAGTTCTTC. Translation: CASGTGGGYNEQFF. The full variable domain, with the rest looked up from reference TRBV7-9 and TRBJ2-1, is DTGVSQNPRHKITKRGQNVTFRCDPISEHNRLYWYRQTLGQGPEFLTYFQNEAQLEKSRLLSDRFSAERPKGSFSTLEIQRTEQGDSAMYLCASGTGGGYNEQFFGPGTRLTVL.

The sample holds many counts of this clonotype. The J gene is TRBJ2-1, the V gene TRBV2, with D hard to call. The CDR3 is made up of 10 amino acids. CDR1 is SNHLY and CDR2 is FYNNEI in the germline V gene. Trimming shortened V by 7 bases and J by 6 bases, and 4 bases separated the two germline ends. The CDR3 loop reads CASKRNEQFF. The DNA of the CDR3 is TGTGCCAGCAAACGCAATGAGCAGTTCTTC.

This clonotype was counted a few times. The rearrangement uses TRBV4-1 and TRBJ1-1; weak D call: TRBD1 (5 bases). CDR3 length: 15 amino acids. Per germline, CDR1 MGHRA and CDR2 YSYEKL. V was pared by 3 bases and J by 8 bases, with 19 bases between. The CDR3 sequence is CASSHPPGGPGEAFF. CDR3 in DNA: TGCGCCAGCAGCCATCCCCCTGGTGGTCCAGGGGAAGCTTTCTTT.

This clonotype showed up just a few times. This chain joins TRBV6-5 and TRBJ2-2, with D possibly being TRBD2 (7 bases). From germline, CDR1 is MNHEY and CDR2 SVGAGI. This CDR3 contains 16 residues. Deletions cut 0 bases from V and 6 bases from J, with 14 bases between. The DNA of the CDR3 is TGTGCCAGCAGTTACTCCGCGGGGGCTCCGGCCGGGGAGCTGTTTTTT. Its protein product is CASSYSAGAPAGELFF.

This clonotype was counted only a few times. The chain carries TRBV3-1 and TRBJ2-7; no firm D call. The CDR3 contains 14 residues. The V gene lost 3 bases and the J gene lost 3 bases, with 12 bases spanning the gap. Germline assignment: CDR1 LGHDT and CDR2 YNNKEL (reference sequence). CDR3: CASSHRQFDYEQYF. CDR3 sequence (DNA): TGTGCCAGCAGCCACAGGCAATTCGACTACGAGCAGTACTTC.

V gene TRBV7-8 combines with J gene TRBJ1-4, with 9 bases lining up with TRBD1. Germline values: CDR1 SGHVS, CDR2 FQNEAQ. CDR3 length: 15 residues. The J segment lost 2 bases and the V segment lost 9 bases, leaving 7 bases of the junction unmatched. CDR3 DNA: TGTGCCAGACAGGGGGCCTATCGTACTAATGAAAAACTGTTTTTT. This sequence encodes CARQGAYRTNEKLFF.

V and J are TRBV27 and TRBJ2-5; 11 bases match TRBD2. Trimming cost V 2 bases and J 3 bases; bases outside gene matches: 8. The germline CDR1 and CDR2 sequences are MNHEY and SMNVEV (reference sequence). The CDR3 spans 17 residues. CDR3 bases: TGTGCCAGCAGTTTAAGGGTCCTAGCGGGAGGAAAAGAGACCCAGTACTTC. It specifies CASSLRVLAGGKETQYF.

This clonotype was counted only a few times. The chain employs TRBV6-2 or TRBV6-3 and TRBJ1-2, with D unclear. CDR1 is MNHEY and CDR2 is SVGEGT in the germline V gene. This CDR3 has 13 residues. V lost 3 bases and J 6 bases, leaving 11 bases between the germline ends. CDR3: CASSYGEGDGYTF. The CDR3 coding sequence is TGTGCCAGCAGTTATGGGGAAGGCGATGGCTACACCTTC.

This clonotype was found a few times. The chain recombines TRBV7-2 with TRBJ1-4, with 8 positions matching TRBD1. With 2 bases clipped from V and 5 bases from J, the junction kept 4 bases outside the gene matches. The germline V gene has CDR1 SGHTA and CDR2 FQGNSA. CDR3 size: 15 residues. The CDR3 coding sequence is TGTGCCAGCAGCTTACAGGGGGCCTTAAATGAAAAACTGTTTTTT. Translation: CASSLQGALNEKLFF.

The chain has TRBV2 and TRBJ2-5; TRBD2 matches at 7 bases. Unmatched junction bases numbered 11, after V lost 8 bases and J lost 2 bases. The CDR3 has 15 residues. CDR1 SNHLY and CDR2 FYNNEI come from the germline V gene. The CDR3 region is CASLTSSGLQETQYF. The CDR3 bases are TGTGCCAGCCTAACCTCTAGCGGACTACAAGAGACCCAGTACTTC. The full variable domain, with the rest looked up from reference TRBV2 and TRBJ2-5, is EPEVTQTPSHQVTQMGQEVILRCVPISNHLYFYWYRQILGQKVEFLVSFYNNEISEKSEIFDDQFSVERPDGSNFTLKIRSTKLEDSAMYFCASLTSSGLQETQYFGPGTRLLVL.

This clonotype occurred a few times. J is TRBJ2-2 and V is TRBV7-2; D is uncertain. CDR1 and CDR2 (germline): SGHTA, FQGNSA. The V end was cut by 1 base, the J end by 7 bases, with 7 bases between. The CDR3 contains 13 residues. The DNA of the CDR3 is TGTGCCAGCAGCTTAGAGTGGGGCGGGGAGCTGTTTTTT. This translates into CASSLEWGGELFF.

V usage is TRBV5-1 and J usage is TRBJ1-1, with 10 bases matching TRBD1. The CDR3 extends over 14 amino acids. V lost 4 bases, J lost 5 bases, and 5 bases stayed unmatched. The V gene's germline CDR1 is SGHRS and CDR2 YFSETQ. The DNA of the CDR3 is TGCGCCAGCAGCGAGGGACAGGGGACTACTGAAGCTTTCTTT. It encodes CASSEGQGTTEAFF.